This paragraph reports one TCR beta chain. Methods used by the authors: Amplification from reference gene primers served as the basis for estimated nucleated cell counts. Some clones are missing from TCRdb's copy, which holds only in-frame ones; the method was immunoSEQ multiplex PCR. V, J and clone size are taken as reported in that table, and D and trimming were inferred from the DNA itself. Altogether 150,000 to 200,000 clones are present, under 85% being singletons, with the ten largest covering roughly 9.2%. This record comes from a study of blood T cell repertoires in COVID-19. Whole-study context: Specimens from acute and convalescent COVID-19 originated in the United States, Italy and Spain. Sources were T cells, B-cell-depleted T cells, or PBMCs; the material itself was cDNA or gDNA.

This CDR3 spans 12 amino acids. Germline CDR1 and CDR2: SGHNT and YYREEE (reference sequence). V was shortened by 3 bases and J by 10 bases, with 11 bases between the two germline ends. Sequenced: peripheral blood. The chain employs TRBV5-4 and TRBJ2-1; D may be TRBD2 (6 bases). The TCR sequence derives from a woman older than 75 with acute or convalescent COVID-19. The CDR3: CASSWDGGEQFF. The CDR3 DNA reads TGTGCCAGCAGCTGGGACGGGGGAGAGCAGTTCTTC.